This T cell receptor (beta chain) is from a study of T-cell reconstitution after alpha-beta-depleted transplantation in children. Study-wide points: Most T-cell counts and diversity one year after the transplant came from T cells that were newly produced. At day 60, the high TCRbeta diversity found in some patients originated from recipient T cells and thymic progenitors that had survived. Alpha-beta T cells present about two months after transplant were reported to originate from several hundred expanded graft clones.

Construction of the TCRbeta library involved unique molecular identifiers. TCRdb passed the PCR reads through MiXCR, listing each CDR3 protein once. Of about 250,000 distinct CDR3 sequences in the sample, 20% to 30% are singletons; the top ten hold about 4.8%. The germline V gene encodes CDR1 MDHEN and CDR2 SYDVKM. This CDR3 region has 14 residues. V was clipped by 1 base and J by 0 bases, with 7 bases between them. The table lists this clonotype with a few counts. Its antigen remains unknown. This sequence originates from a female patient aged 2-15 years who had a stem cell transplant for congenital amegakaryocytic thrombocytopenia, so the T cells may come from the graft donor. This sample comprised PBMCs, mostly from graft donor cells, obtained 360 days after TCRalphabeta/CD19-depleted stem cell transplant. The rearrangement links TRBV28 to TRBJ2-7; no firm D call. The CDR3 protein is CASSLFKGSYEQYF. The CDR3 DNA follows: TGTGCCAGCAGTTTATTCAAGGGCTCCTACGAGCAGTACTTC.